This T cell receptor beta chain was documented in a study of vaccination and CD4 T cells after COVID-19. Points on this clonotype: Its antigen remains unknown.

Treatment specified: roughly ten-day PBMC culture with coronavirus spike peptide pools or control peptides (ViraFEST assay). Expansion of antigen-specific T cells with peptide pools by ViraFEST preceded sequencing of TCRs. Sequencing of cultured CD4+ T cell DNA used the Oncomine TCR Beta short-read assay. Genomic DNA was drawn out of CD4+ T cells grown in culture. TCRdb passed the PCR reads through MiXCR, listing each CDR3 protein once. This sample carries approximately 9,400 distinct CDR3 sequences, 65% to 80% of them seen once, and the ten largest clones take 7.5% to 9%. In germline, CDR1 is SNHLY, CDR2 FYNNEI. Between the trimmed V and J ends, which lost 6 bases and 0 bases, there was a span of 12 bases. The CDR3 consists of 14 residues.

Sequencing was carried out using CD4+ T cells from blood, cultured in vitro. The chain carries TRBV2 and TRBJ2-7; tentatively, D is TRBD1 or TRBD2 (7 bases each). The TCR was taken from a human donor who had recovered from COVID-19. CDR3 bases: TGTGCCAGCAGAGCGGGACAGACCTCCTACGAGCAGTACTTC. Protein sequence: CASRAGQTSYEQYF.